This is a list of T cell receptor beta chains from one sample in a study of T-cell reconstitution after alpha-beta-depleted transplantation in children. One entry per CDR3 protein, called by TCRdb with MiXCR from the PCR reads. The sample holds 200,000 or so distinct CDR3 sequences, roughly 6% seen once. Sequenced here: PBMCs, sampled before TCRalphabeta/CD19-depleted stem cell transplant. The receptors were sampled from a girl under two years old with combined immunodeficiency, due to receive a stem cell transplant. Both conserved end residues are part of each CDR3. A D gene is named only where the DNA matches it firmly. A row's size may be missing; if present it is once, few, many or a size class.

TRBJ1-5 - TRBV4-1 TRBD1 CASSPPFGTGYPNQPQHF TGCGCCAGCAGCCCACCCTTCGGGACAGGGTACCCTAATCAGCCCCAGCATTTT
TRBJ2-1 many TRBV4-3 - CASSQVRELNEQFF TGCGCCAGCAGCCAAGTCCGGGAGCTCAATGAGCAGTTCTTC
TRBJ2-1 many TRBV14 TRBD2 CASSQDYGLAGAYNEQFF TGTGCCAGCAGCCAAGATTATGGGCTAGCGGGGGCCTACAATGAGCAGTTCTTC
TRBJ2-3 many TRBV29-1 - CSVESRLGTDTQYF TGCAGCGTTGAATCCCGTCTGGGCACAGATACGCAGTATTTT
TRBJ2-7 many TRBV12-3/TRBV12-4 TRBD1 CASSPGTGVTYEQYF TGTGCCAGCAGTCCGGGGACAGGAGTAACCTACGAGCAGTACTTC
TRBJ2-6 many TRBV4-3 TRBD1 CASSRQGMPGANVLTF TGCGCCAGCAGTCGACAGGGGATGCCTGGGGCCAACGTCCTGACTTTC
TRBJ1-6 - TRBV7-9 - CASSLYRVNSPLHF TGTGCCAGCAGCCTTTACCGGGTTAATTCACCCCTCCACTTT
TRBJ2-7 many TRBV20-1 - CSARQGISYEQYF TGCAGTGCTAGACAGGGGATATCCTACGAGCAGTACTTC
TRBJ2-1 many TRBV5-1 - CASSLGPSGNEQFF TGCGCCAGCAGCTTGGGACCCAGTGGGAATGAGCAGTTCTTC
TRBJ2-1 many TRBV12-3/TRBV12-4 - CASSPREQFF TGTGCCAGCAGTCCCAGGGAGCAGTTCTTC
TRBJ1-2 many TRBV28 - CASSLTGSLYGYTF TGTGCCAGCAGTTTAACAGGGAGTCTCTATGGCTACACCTTC
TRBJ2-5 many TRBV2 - CASRSDEETQYF TGTGCCAGCAGATCTGACGAAGAGACCCAGTACTTC
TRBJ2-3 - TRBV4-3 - CASSHPDGNGGTDTQYF TGCGCCAGCAGCCATCCTGACGGGAACGGGGGCACAGATACGCAGTATTTT
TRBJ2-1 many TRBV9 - CASSVALGGADVQFF TGTGCCAGCAGCGTAGCTCTAGGGGGGGCCGATGTGCAGTTCTTC
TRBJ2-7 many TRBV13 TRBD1 CASSRPGGQGNDEQYF TGTGCCAGCAGCCGTCCCGGGGGACAGGGAAACGACGAGCAGTACTTC
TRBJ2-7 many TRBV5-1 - CASSLEGSLYEQYF TGCGCCAGCAGCTTGGAAGGCAGCCTCTACGAGCAGTACTTC
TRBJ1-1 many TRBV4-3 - CASSLQAGSFNTEAFF TGCGCCAGCAGTCTGCAAGCCGGGAGCTTTAACACTGAAGCTTTCTTT
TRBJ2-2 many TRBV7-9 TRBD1 CASSRGTGGSGELFF TGTGCCAGCAGCCGCGGGACAGGGGGCTCCGGGGAGCTGTTTTTT
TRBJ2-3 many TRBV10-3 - CAISESVYGRTDTQYF TGTGCCATCAGTGAGTCAGTGTACGGGAGAACAGATACGCAGTATTTT
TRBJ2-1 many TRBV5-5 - CASSLSSEQFF TGTGCCAGCAGCCTCTCCAGTGAGCAGTTCTTC
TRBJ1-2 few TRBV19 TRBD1 CASRPGQANYGYTF TGTGCCAGTAGACCCGGACAGGCCAACTATGGCTACACCTTC
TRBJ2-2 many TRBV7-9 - CASPGELFF TGTGCCAGCCCCGGGGAGCTGTTTTTT
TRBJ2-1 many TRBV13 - CASSLAVVPSSYNEQFF TGTGCCAGCAGCTTAGCGGTAGTCCCCAGCTCCTACAATGAGCAGTTCTTC
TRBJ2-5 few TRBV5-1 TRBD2 CASSSPTGGEETQYF TGCGCCAGCAGCTCTCCCACGGGGGGGGAAGAGACCCAGTACTTC
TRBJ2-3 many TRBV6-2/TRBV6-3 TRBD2 CASSYSVVERESTDTQYF TGTGCCAGCAGTTACTCTGTCGTGGAGCGGGAGAGCACAGATACGCAGTATTTT
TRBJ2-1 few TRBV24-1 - CATSDSLFRGGIDEQFF TGTGCCACCAGTGATTCCCTTTTTAGAGGGGGAATCGATGAGCAGTTCTTC
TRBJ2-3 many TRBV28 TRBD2 CASSLWAGATDTQYF TGTGCCAGCAGTTTATGGGCGGGAGCCACAGATACGCAGTATTTT